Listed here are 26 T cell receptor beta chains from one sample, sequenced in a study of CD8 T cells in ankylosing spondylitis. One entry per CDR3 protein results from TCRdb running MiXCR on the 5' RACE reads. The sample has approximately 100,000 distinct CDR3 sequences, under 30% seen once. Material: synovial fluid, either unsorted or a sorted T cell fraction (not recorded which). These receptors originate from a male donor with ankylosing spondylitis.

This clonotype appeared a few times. CDR3 sequence reads: CASSLDRILNTEAFF. In nucleotides, the CDR3 is TGCGCCAGCAGCTTGGATAGGATTCTGAACACTGAAGCTTTCTTT. The rearrangement joins TRBV5-1 to TRBJ1-1, with D unresolved. Germline V gene sequence: CDR1 SGHRS, CDR2 YFSETQ. This CDR3 comprises 15 residues. Between the trimmed V and J ends, which lost 0 bases and 0 bases, there was a span of 9 bases.

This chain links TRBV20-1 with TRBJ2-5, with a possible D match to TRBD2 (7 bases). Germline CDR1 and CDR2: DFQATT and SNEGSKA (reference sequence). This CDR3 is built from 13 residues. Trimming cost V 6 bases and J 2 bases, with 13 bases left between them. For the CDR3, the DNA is TGCAGTGCCAGCGAGGGGGGGCAAGAGACCCAGTACTTC. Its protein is CSASEGGQETQYF.

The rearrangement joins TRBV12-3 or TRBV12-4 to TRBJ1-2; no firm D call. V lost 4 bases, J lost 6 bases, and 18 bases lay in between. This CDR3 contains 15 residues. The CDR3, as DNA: TGTGCCAGCAGTTCTAACCCGTCGGGAGTTAATGGCTACACCTTC. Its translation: CASSSNPSGVNGYTF.

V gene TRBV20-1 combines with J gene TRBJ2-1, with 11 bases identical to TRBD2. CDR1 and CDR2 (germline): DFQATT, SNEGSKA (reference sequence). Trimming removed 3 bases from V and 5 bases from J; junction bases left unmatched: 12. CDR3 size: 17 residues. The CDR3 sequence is CSAREPGSGRAHNEQFF. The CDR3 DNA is TGCAGTGCTAGGGAGCCTGGTAGCGGGAGGGCCCACAATGAGCAGTTCTTC.

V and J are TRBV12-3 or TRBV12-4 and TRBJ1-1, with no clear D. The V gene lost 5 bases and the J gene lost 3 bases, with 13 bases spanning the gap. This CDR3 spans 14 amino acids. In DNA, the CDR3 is TGTGCCAGCAGTCTTACTTTTCGGGACACTGAAGCTTTCTTT. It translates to CASSLTFRDTEAFF.

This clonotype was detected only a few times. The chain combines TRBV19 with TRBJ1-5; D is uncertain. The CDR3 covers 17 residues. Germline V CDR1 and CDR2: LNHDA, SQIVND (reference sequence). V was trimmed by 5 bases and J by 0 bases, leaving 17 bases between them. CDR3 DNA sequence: TGTGCCAGTAGTCGCAGCAGAGGGTCTTATAGCAATCAGCCCCAGCATTTT. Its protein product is CASSRSRGSYSNQPQHF.

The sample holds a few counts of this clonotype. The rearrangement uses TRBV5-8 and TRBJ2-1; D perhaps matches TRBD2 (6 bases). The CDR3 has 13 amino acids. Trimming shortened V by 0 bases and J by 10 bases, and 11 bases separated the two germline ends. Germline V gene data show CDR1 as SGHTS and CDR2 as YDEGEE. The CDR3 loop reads CASSLAMRDEQFF. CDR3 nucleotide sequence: TGTGCCAGCAGCTTGGCCATGCGGGACGAGCAGTTCTTC. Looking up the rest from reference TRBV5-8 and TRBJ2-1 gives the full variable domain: EAGVTQSPTHLIKTRGQQATLRCSPISGHTSVYWYQQALGLGLQFLLWYDEGEERNRGNFPPRFSGRQFPNYSSELNVNALELEDSALYLCASSLAMRDEQFFGPGTRLTVL.

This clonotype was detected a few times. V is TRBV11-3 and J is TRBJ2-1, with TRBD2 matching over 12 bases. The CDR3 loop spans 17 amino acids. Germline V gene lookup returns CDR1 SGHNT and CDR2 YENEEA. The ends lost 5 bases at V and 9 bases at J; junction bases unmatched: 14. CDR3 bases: TGTGCCAGCAGCCCAGGGACAGAACTAGCGGGGGGAGGTGAGCAGTTCTTC. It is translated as CASSPGTELAGGGEQFF.

CDR3 region: CASSPWTGNQPQHF. The DNA for the CDR3 is TGTGCCAGCAGCCCCTGGACAGGGAATCAGCCCCAGCATTTT. The chain links TRBV7-7 to TRBJ1-5; 8 bases are shared with TRBD1. The V and J ends lost 5 bases and 4 bases, in that order; junction bases with no gene match: 4. The CDR3 is 14 amino acids. Germline lookup yields CDR1 SSHAT and CDR2 FNYEAQ (reference sequence). The variable domain in full, completed from reference TRBV7-7 and TRBJ1-5, reads GAGVSQSPRYKVTKRGQDVTLRCDPISSHATLYWYQQALGQGPEFLTYFNYEAQPDKSGLPSDRFSAERPEGSISTLTIQRTEQRDSAMYRCASSPWTGNQPQHFGDGTRLSIL.

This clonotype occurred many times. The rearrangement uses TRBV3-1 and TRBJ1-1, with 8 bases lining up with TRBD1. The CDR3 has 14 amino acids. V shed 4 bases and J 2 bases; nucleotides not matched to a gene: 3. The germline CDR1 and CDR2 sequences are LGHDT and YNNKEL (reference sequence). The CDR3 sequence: CASSPGQGNTEAFF. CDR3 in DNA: TGTGCCAGCAGCCCCGGACAGGGAAACACTGAAGCTTTCTTT. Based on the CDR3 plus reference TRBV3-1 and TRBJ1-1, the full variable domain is DTAVSQTPKYLVTQMGNDKSIKCEQNLGHDTMYWYKQDSKKFLKIMFSYNNKELIINETVPNRFSPKSPDKAHLNLHINSLELGDSAVYFCASSPGQGNTEAFFGQGTRLTVV.

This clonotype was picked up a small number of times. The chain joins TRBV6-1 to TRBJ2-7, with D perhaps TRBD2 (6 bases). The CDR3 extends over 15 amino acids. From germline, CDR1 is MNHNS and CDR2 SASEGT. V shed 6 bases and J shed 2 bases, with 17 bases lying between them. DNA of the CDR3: TGTGCCAGCAGCATAGATGGAGGGGCCCCCTACGAGCAGTACTTC. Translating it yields CASSIDGGAPYEQYF.

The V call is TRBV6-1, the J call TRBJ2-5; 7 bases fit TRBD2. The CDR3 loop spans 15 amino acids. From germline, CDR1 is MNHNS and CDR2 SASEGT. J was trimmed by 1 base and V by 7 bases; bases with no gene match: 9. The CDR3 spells CASTRGLAGQETQYF. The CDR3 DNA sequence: TGTGCCAGCACCAGAGGCTTAGCGGGCCAAGAGACCCAGTACTTC.

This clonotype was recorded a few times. The CDR3 region is CASSSGTGKQNIQYF. For the CDR3, the DNA is TGTGCCAGCAGCTCTGGGACAGGGAAGCAAAACATTCAGTACTTC. J is TRBJ2-4 and V is TRBV7-9, with TRBD1 identical over 9 bases. The V segment lost 4 bases and the J segment 5 bases; nucleotides outside the gene matches: 6. Germline V CDR1 and CDR2: SEHNR, FQNEAQ (reference sequence). The CDR3 totals 15 residues.

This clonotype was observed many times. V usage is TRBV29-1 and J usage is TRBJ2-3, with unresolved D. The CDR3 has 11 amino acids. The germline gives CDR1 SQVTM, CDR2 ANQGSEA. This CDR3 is CSVARTDTQYF. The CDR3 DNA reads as TGCAGTGTAGCCCGCACAGATACGCAGTATTTT.

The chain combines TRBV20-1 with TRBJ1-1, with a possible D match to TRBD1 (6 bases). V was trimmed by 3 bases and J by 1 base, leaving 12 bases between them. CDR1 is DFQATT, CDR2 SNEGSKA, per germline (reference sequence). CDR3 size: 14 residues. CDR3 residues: CSARGTRSNTEAFF. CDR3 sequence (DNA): TGCAGTGCTAGGGGGACACGGTCGAACACTGAAGCTTTCTTT.

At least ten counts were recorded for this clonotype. The CDR3 coding sequence is TGTGCCTGGTCGTTCGGGAGGGCCCAAGAGACCCAGTACTTC. Its protein product is CAWSFGRAQETQYF. The chain is built from TRBV30 and TRBJ2-5; 8 nucleotides match TRBD2. Looked up from germline, CDR1 is GTSNPN and CDR2 is SVGIG (reference sequence). The J segment lost 1 base and the V segment lost 5 bases, leaving 6 bases of the junction unmatched. There are 14 residues in the CDR3.

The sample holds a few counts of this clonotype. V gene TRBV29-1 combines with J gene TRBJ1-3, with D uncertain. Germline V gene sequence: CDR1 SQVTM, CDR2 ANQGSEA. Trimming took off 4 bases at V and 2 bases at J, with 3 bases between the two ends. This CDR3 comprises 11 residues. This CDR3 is CSVGTGNTIYF. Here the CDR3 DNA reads TGCAGCGTTGGAACTGGAAACACCATATATTTT.

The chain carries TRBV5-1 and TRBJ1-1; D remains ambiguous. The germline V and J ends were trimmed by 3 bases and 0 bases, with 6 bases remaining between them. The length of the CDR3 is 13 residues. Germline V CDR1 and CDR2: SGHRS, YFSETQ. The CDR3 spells CASSSEMNTEAFF. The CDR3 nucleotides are TGCGCCAGCAGCTCGGAAATGAACACTGAAGCTTTCTTT.

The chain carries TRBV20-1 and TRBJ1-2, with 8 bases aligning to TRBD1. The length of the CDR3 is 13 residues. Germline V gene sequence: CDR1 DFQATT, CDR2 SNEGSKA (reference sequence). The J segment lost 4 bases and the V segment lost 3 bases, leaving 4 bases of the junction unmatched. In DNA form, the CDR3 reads TGCAGTGCTAGTCCAGGGGGCTTCTATGGCTACACCTTC. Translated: CSASPGGFYGYTF.

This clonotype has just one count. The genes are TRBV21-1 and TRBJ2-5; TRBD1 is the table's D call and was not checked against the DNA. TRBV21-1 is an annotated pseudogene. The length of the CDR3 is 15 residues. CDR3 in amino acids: CASSKAHRTQETQYF. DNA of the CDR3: TGTGCCAGCAGCAAAGCGCACAGGACACAAGAGACCCAGTACTTC.

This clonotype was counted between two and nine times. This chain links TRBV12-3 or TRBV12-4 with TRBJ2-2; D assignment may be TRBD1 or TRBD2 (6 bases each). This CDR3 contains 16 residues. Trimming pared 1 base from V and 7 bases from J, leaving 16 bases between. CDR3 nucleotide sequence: TGTGCCAGCAGTTTAGAGGCCGGGGGCTTTGGCGGGGAGCTGTTTTTT. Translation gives CASSLEAGGFGGELFF.

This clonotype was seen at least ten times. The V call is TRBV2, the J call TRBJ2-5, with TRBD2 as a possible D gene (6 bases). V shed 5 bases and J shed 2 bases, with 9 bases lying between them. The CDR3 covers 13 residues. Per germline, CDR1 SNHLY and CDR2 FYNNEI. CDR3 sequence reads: CASSWRAQETQYF. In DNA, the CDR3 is TGTGCCAGCAGTTGGAGGGCACAAGAGACCCAGTACTTC.

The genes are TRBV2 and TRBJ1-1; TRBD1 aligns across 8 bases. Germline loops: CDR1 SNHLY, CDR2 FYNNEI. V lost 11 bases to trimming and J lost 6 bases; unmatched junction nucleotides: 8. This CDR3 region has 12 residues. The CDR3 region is CAGKTGGAEAFF. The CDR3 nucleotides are TGTGCCGGAAAAACAGGGGGGGCTGAAGCTTTCTTT.

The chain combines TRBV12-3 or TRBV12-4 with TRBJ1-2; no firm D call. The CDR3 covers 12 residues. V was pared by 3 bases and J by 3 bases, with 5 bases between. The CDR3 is CASSFGDYGYTF. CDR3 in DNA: TGTGCCAGCAGTTTTGGGGACTATGGCTACACCTTC.

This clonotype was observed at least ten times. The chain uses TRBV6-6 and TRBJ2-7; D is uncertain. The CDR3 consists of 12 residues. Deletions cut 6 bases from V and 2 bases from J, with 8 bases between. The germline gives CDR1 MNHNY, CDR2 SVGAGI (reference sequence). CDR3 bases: TGTGCCAGCAGCAAGAAGACCTACGAGCAGTACTTC. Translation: CASSKKTYEQYF.

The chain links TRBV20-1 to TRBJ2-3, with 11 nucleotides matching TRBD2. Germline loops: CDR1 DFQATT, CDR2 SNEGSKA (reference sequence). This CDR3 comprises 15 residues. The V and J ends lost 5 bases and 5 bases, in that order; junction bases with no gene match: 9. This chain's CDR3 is CSALSSGRKQDTQYF. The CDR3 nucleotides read TGCAGTGCTCTTTCTAGCGGGAGGAAGCAAGATACGCAGTATTTT.